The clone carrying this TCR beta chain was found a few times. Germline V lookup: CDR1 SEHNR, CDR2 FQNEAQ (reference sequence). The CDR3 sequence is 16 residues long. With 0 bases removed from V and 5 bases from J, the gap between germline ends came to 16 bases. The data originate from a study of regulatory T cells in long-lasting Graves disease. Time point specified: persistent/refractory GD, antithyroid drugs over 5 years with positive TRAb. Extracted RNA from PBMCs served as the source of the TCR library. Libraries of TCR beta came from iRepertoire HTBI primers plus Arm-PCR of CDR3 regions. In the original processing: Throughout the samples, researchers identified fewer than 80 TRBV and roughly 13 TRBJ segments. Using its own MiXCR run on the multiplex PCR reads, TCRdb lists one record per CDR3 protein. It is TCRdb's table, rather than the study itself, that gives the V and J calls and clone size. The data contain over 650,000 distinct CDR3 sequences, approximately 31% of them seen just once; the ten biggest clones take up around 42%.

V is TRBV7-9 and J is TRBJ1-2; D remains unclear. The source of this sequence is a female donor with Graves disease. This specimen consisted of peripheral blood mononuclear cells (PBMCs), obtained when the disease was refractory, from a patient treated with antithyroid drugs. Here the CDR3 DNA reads TGTGCCAGCAGCTTAGCGCTAAAAGGACCAGATTATGGCTACACCTTC. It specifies CASSLALKGPDYGYTF.